This T cell receptor beta chain was documented in a study of T-cell memory formation after mild COVID-19. Whole-study results and caveats: Mainly in CM and EM were contracting CD4+ clones; CD8+ were in EMRA. Cross-reactive memory appears to have joined, as suggested by some responding clones showing up in pre-infection memory. Clonal second-wave expansions that peaked on day 37 had unconfirmed SARS-CoV-2 specificity.

With 4 bases clipped from V and 0 bases from J, the junction kept 5 bases outside the gene matches. The CDR3 totals 16 residues. Germline assignment: CDR1 MNHEY and CDR2 SVGAGI. TCRdb re-called the 5' RACE reads through MiXCR, storing one row per CDR3 protein. The table shows roughly 110,000 distinct CDR3 sequences, with approximately 15% occurring only once. On this clonotype itself: Its antigen is not known.

The chain combines TRBV6-5 with TRBJ2-7; 11 bases map to TRBD2. This TCR derives from a man younger than 35 who had mild COVID-19 (a few samples of this study predate the infection). Cell type and time point are not known. The sequencing input was PBMCs or a T cell subset sorted from them (not recorded which). The CDR3 is CASSFLSGGASYEQYF. CDR3 nucleotides: TGTGCCAGCAGTTTCCTTAGCGGGGGGGCCTCCTACGAGCAGTACTTC.